This T cell receptor (beta chain) was documented in a study of cytotoxic CD8 clonotypes in ibrutinib-treated CLL. About the research overall: Collecting the response samples happened after a median 12 months of treatment, with a range of 6 to 36. Overall study findings and caveats: Samples from sustained-remission and progressing patients were taken at different times. Patients had baseline clonality above age-matched healthy donors, and this clonality moved with circulating CD8+ T-cell counts.

Only in-frame clones appear in the TCRdb table, and some are missing; sequencing was by immunoSEQ multiplex PCR. The sample holds around 140,000 clones, around 76% seen once. Germline assignment: CDR1 ENHRY and CDR2 SYGVKD. CDR3 size: 12 residues. Losses at the gene ends were 9 bases for V and 5 bases for J; bases not matched to a gene: 3. TCR beta libraries used 1.5 to 2 micrograms of DNA from cryopreserved PBMCs. Regarding this clone: Antigen unknown.

The sample here was PBMCs, taken after 24 months of ibrutinib treatment. This TCR was recovered from a human donor with chronic lymphocytic leukemia. This rearrangement joins TRBV10-3 to TRBJ2-4; 8 positions match TRBD1. The CDR3 region has the DNA TGTGCCATACAGGGGGACCAAAACATTCAGTACTTC. Its translation is CAIQGDQNIQYF.